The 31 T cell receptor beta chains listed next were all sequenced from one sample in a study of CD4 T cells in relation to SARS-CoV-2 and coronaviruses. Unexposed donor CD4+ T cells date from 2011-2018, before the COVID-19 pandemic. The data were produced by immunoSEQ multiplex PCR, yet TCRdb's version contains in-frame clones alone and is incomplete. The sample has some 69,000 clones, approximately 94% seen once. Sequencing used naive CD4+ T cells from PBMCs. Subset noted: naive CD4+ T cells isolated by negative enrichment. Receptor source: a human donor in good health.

In DNA form, the CDR3 reads TGTGCCAGGGAGGGGACGGCAGCCGGAAACACCATATATTTT. Translating gives CAREGTAAGNTIYF. This chain connects TRBV27 to TRBJ1-3; D is possibly TRBD1 (5 bases). The germline V gene has CDR1 MNHEY and CDR2 SMNVEV (reference sequence). V was clipped by 9 bases and J by 4 bases, with 16 bases between them. The CDR3 runs to 14 residues.

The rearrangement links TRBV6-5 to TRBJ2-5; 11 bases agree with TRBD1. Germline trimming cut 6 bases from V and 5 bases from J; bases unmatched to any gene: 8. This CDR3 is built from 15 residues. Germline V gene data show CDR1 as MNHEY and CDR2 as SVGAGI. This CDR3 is CASRRGQGARETQYF. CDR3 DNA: TGTGCCAGCAGGCGAGGACAGGGGGCGCGTGAGACCCAGTACTTC.

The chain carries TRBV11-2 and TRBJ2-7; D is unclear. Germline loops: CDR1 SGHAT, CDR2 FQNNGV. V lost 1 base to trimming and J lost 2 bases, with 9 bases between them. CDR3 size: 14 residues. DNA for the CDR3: TGTGCCAGCAGCTTAGTTGTCCAGCCCTACGAGCAGTACTTC. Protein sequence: CASSLVVQPYEQYF.

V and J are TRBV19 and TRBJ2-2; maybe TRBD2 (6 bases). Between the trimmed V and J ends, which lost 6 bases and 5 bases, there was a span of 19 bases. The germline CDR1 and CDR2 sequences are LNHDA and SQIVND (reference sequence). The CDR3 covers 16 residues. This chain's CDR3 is CASRPSGVRGTGELFF. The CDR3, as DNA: TGTGCCAGTAGGCCCTCGGGGGTTCGGGGAACCGGGGAGCTGTTTTTT. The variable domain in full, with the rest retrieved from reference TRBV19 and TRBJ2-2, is DGGITQSPKYLFRKEGQNVTLSCEQNLNHDAMYWYRQDPGQGLRLIYYSQIVNDFQKGDIAEGYSVSREKKESFPLTVTSAQKNPTAFYLCASRPSGVRGTGELFFGEGSRLTVL.

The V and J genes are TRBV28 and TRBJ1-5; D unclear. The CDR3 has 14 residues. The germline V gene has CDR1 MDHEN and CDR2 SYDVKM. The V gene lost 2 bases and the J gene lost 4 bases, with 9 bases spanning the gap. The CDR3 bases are TGTGCCAGCAGTTTACCGGGAGGGAATCAGCCCCAGCATTTT. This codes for CASSLPGGNQPQHF.

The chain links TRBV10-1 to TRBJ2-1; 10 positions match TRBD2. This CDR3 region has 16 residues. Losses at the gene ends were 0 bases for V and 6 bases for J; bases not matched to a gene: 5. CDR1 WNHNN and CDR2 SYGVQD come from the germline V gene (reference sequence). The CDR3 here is CASSESLAGVLNEQFF. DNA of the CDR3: TGCGCCAGCAGTGAGTCTCTAGCGGGAGTACTCAATGAGCAGTTCTTC.

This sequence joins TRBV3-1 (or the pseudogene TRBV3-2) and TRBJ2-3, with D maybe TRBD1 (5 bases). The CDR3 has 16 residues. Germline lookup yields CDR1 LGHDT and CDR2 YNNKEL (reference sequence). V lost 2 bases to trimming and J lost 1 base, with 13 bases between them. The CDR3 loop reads CASSQHPGPGTDTQYF. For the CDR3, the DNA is TGTGCCAGCAGCCAACATCCAGGGCCGGGCACAGATACGCAGTATTTT.

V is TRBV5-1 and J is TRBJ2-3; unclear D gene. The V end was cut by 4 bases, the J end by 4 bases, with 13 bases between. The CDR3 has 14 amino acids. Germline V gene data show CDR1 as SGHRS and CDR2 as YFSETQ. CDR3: CASSPTLGPDTQYF. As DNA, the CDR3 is TGCGCCAGCAGCCCGACCCTCGGCCCAGATACGCAGTATTTT.

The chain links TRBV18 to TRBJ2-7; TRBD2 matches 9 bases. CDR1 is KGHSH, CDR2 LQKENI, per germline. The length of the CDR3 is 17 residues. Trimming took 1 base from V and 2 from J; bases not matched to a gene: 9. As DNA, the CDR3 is TGTGCCAGCTCACCACTAGCGGGAGTCTCGGCCACCTACGAGCAGTACTTC. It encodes CASSPLAGVSATYEQYF.

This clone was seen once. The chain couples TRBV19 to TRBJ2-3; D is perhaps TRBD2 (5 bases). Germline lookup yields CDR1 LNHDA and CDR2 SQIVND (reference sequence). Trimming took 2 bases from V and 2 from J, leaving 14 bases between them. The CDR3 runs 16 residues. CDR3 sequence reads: CASSILATAYTDTQYF. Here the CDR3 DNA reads TGTGCCAGTAGTATACTAGCAACCGCCTACACAGATACGCAGTATTTT.

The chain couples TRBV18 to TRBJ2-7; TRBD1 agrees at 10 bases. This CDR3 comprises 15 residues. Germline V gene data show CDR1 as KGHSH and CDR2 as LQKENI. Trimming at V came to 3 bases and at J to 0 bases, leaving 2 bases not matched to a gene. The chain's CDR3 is CASSPRTGGSYEQYF. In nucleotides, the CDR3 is TGTGCCAGCTCACCGAGGACAGGGGGCTCCTACGAGCAGTACTTC.

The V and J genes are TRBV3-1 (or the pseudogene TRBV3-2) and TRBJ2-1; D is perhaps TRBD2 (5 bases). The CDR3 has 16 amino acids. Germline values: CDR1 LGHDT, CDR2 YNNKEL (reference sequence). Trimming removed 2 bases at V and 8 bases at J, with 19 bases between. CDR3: CASSQSRADYWDEQFF. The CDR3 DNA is TGTGCCAGCAGCCAATCACGAGCGGATTACTGGGATGAGCAGTTCTTC.

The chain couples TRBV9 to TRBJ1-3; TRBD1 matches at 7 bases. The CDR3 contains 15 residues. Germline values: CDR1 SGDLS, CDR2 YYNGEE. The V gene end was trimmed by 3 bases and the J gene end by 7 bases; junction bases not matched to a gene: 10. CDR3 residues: CASSEQTGLSNTIYF. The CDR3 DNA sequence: TGTGCCAGCAGCGAGCAGACAGGGTTAAGCAACACCATATATTTT.

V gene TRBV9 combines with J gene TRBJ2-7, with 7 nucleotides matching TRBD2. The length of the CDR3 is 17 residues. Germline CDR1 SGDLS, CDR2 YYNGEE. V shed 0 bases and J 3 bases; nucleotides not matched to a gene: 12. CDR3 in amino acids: CASSVAGDGRAVYEQYF. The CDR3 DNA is TGTGCCAGCAGCGTAGCGGGGGATGGGAGGGCGGTCTACGAGCAGTACTTC.

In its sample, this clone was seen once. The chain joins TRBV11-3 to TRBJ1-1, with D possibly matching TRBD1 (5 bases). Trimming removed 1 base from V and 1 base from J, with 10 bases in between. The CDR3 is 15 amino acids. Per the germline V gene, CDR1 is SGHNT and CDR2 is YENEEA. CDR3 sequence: CASSLGGTENTEAFF. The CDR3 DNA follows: TGTGCCAGCAGCTTAGGGGGGACGGAGAACACTGAAGCTTTCTTT.

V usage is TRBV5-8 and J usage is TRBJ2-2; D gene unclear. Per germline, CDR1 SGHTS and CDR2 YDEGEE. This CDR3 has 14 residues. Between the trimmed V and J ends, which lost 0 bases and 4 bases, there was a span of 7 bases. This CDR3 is CASSLVLLTGELFF. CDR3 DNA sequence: TGTGCCAGCAGCTTGGTGCTCCTCACCGGGGAGCTGTTTTTT.

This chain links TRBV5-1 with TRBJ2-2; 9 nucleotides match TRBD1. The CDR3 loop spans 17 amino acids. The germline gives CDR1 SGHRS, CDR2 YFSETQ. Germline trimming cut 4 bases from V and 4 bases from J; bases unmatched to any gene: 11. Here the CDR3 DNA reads TGCGCCAGCAGCCTAAGCGGGACAGGGACGTTCACCGGGGAGCTGTTTTTT. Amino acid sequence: CASSLSGTGTFTGELFF.

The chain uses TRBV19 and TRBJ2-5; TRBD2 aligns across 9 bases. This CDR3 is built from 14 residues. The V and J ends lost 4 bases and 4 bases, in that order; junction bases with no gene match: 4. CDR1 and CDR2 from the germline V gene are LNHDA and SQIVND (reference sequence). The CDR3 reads CASSSSGRGETQYF. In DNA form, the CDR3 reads TGTGCCAGTAGTAGTAGCGGGAGAGGAGAGACCCAGTACTTC.

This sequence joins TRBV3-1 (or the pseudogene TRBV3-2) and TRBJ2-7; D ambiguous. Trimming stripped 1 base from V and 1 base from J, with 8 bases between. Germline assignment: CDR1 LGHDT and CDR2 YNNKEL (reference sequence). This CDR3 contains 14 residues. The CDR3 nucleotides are TGTGCCAGCAGCCAAGTAATGAGTTCCTACGAGCAGTACTTC. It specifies CASSQVMSSYEQYF.

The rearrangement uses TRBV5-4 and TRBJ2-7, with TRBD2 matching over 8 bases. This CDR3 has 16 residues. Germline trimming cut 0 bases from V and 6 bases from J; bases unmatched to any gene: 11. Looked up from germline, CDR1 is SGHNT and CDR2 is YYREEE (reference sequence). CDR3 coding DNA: TGTGCCAGCAGCTTGGGGACTAGCCAAATAATTAGCGAGCAGTACTTC. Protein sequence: CASSLGTSQIISEQYF. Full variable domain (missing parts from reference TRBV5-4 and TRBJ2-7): ETGVTQSPTHLIKTRGQQVTLRCSSQSGHNTVSWYQQALGQGPQFIFQYYREEENGRGNFPPRFSGLQFPNYSSELNVNALELDDSALYLCASSLGTSQIISEQYFGPGTRLTVT.

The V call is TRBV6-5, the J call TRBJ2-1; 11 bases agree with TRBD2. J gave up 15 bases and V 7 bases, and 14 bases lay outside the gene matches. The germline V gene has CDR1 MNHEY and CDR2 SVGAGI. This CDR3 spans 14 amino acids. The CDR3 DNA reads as TGTGCCAGCAACTGGGGTAGCGGGAGGGCAAAGAGGTTCTTC. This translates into CASNWGSGRAKRFF.

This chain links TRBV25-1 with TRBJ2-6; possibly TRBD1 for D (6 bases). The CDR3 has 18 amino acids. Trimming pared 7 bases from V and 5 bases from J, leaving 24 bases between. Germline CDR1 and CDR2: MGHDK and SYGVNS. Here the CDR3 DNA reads TGTGCCAGCATAATCGGACAGAACTGGACAAGTCGGGCCAACGTCCTGACTTTC. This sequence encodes CASIIGQNWTSRANVLTF.

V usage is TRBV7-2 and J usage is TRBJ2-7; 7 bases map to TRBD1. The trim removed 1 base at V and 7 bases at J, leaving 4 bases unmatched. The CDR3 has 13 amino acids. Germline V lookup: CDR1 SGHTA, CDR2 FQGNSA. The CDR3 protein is CASSLGTGLEQYF. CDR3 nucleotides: TGTGCCAGCAGCTTAGGGACAGGTTTGGAGCAGTACTTC.

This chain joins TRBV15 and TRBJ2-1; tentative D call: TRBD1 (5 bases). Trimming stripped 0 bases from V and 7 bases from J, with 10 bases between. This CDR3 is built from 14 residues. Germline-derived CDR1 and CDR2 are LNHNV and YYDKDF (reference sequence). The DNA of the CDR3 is TGTGCCACCAGCAGAGATGGGGCCGCGAATGAGCAGTTCTTC. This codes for CATSRDGAANEQFF.

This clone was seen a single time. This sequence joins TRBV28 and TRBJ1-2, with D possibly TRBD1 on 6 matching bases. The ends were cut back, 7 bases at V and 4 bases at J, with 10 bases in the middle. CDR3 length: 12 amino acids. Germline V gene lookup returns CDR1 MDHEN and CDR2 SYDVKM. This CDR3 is CASIKGGYGYTF. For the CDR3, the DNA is TGTGCCAGCATAAAGGGGGGCTATGGCTACACCTTC.

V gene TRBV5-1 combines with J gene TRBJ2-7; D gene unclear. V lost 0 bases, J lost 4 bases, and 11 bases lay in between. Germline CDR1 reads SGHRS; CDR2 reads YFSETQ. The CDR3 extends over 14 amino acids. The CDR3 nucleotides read TGCGCCAGCAGCTTGGGCAGGCAAGCGTACGAGCAGTACTTC. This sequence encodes CASSLGRQAYEQYF.

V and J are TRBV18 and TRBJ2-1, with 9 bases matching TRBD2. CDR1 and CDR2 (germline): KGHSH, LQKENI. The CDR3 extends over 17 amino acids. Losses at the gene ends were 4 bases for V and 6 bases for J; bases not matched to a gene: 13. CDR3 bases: TGTGCCAGCTCACGTCCGGGACTAGCAACCGGGGGCAATGAGCAGTTCTTC. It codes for CASSRPGLATGGNEQFF.

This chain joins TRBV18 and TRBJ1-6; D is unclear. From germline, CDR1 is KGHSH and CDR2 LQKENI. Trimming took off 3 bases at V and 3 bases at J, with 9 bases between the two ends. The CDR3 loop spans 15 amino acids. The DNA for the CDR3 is TGTGCCAGCTCACCTGGACGGGGCTATAATTCACCCCTCCACTTT. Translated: CASSPGRGYNSPLHF.

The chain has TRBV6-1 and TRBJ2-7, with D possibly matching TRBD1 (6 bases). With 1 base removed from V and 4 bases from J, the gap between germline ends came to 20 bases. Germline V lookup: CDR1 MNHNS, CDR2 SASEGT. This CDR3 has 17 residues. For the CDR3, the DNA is TGTGCCAGCAGTGAAGATCACAGGGTGAGATCGCCTTACGAGCAGTACTTC. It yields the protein CASSEDHRVRSPYEQYF.

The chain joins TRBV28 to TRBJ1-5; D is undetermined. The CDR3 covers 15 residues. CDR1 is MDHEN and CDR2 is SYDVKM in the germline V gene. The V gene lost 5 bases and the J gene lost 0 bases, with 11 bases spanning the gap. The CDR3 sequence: CASSPRGYSNQPQHF. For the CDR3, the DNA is TGTGCCAGCAGTCCCCGGGGTTATAGCAATCAGCCCCAGCATTTT.

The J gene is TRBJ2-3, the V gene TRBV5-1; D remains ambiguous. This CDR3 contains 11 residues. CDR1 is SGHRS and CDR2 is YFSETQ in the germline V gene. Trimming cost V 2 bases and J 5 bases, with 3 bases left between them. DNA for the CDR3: TGCGCCAGCAGCTTTTTAGATACGCAGTATTTT. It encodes CASSFLDTQYF.